This TCR beta chain was identified during a study of blood T cells in healthy people across ages (dated by TCRdb to the mid-2010s). Some background on the complete study: In model experiments, roughly one uniquely barcoded TCR beta cDNA molecule per two T cells was captured by template switching. Four age groups were formed from the donors: young (average roughly 15 years), middle-aged (less than 40), aged (under 70) and long-lived (roughly 81). The study measured age-related changes in TCR beta repertoire diversity using deep sequencing normalized with unique cDNA molecular identifiers. To avoid experimental bias, donors of different ages were distributed randomly across sequencing lanes. Using the same blood draw, the study looked at two additional independent replicas of 1 million unique cDNA reads for two donors, one aged 18 to 29 and the other aged 80 or older.

Systemically healthy Caucasian individuals from Russia, approximately 39 in total and aged about 6 to 95 years, were included as donors. About 9.1 milliliters of peripheral blood were collected from each donor into EDTA-treated Vacutainer tubes. Ficoll-Paque density-gradient centrifugation was used to isolate PBMCs, with at least 6.5 million per sample. Trizol reagent was used to extract total RNA from the PBMCs, yielding at least 5.5 micrograms per sample. Naive CD45RAhigh/CD27high T cell percentages were measured by flow cytometry on a PBMC aliquot from every donor. For this clonotype: It has no known antigen specificity. Base qualities are not recorded, but no much larger clone differs from it by a single base.

To prepare the library, 5' RACE was applied. The instrument given in TCRdb is Illumina HiSeq 2500. A second 7 to 11 cycle PCR used a sample-barcoded 5' primer and a J-beta primer mix. A unique molecular identifier was introduced onto each TCR beta cDNA molecule by a template-switch 5' adaptor carrying 12 random nucleotides. At least 2.5 million CDR3-containing paired-end reads were obtained from each sample. First-strand cDNA was synthesized from all RNA with the Mint cDNA synthesis kit, primed by a TRBC-specific oligonucleotide. All cDNA was treated with uracil-DNA glycosylase and then went through a first 18-cycle PCR with the universal primers M1SS and BC2_uni_R. Regarding the original processing steps: Each sample was normalized by randomly selecting 1 million high-quality reads, each carrying a distinct molecular identifier. Reads sharing molecular identifiers were discarded rather than binned into consensus sequences. MiTCR, with a Q25 quality threshold and the strictest error-elimination algorithm, was used for CDR3 identification, clonotype clustering and error correction. A nonparametric unseen species model using Euler transformation provided a lower-bound estimate of total TCR beta diversity. TCRdb trimmed the raw reads at Q25, called clones with MiXCR and kept productive beta chains. Every distinct CDR3 protein forms one entry, paired with its most common genes and DNA. What appears here as the V and J calls and clone size reflects TCRdb's work, not the paper's. The table for this sample lists approximately 850,000 distinct CDR3 sequences; about three fifths of them were counted only once. About 20% of the sample is taken by the ten largest.

Counted from cysteine to phenylalanine, this CDR3 has 18 amino acids. Just CDR3 DNA is preserved here, 54 bases in frame from base 1. The germline V gene (reference sequence) yields MNHEY for CDR1 and SMNVEV for CDR2. Unmatched junction bases come to 4, with V trimmed by 3 bases and J by 0 bases. Broader findings and caveats from the paper: Since profiling was done on bulk unsorted PBMCs, naive and antigen-experienced compartments could not be conclusively compared. Because the CMV infection status of the donors was unknown, age-related changes in expanded clonotypes may potentially have been confounded. Observed TCR beta diversity correlated strongly with the percentage of naive T cells measured by flow cytometry. Compared with the aged group, the long-lived group had more naive CD4+ T cells, fewer expanded clones and increased TCR diversity, a pattern suggesting age selection. Estimates of total diversity based on one million sequenced T cells were considered lower bounds and underestimates. As age increased, observed TCR beta diversity per million T cells dropped in a roughly linear way, and a significant reduction was already evident by age around 41.

The source material was blood. Recombination linked TRBV27 to TRBJ2-3; TRBD2 aligns with 15 central bases. This TCR came from a man aged 30 to 39 in good health. The CDR3 sequence is CASSFGLAGGVSTDTQYF. The nucleotide sequence reads as follows: TGTGCCAGCAGTTTTGGACTAGCGGGGGGGGTAAGCACAGATACGCAGTATTTT.